This T cell receptor beta chain was identified during a study of CD8+ T cells in alopecia areata listed by TCRdb under 2018. For the wider study: In both human patients and the C3H/HeJ mouse model, the study applied high-throughput TCRbeta sequencing to look at T cell clonal expansion in alopecia areata. Scalp clonality was compared across normal scalp (n=4), patchy alopecia areata scalp (n=8), and alopecia totalis/universalis scalp (n=8). On the human side, TCRbeta sequencing was run on scalp tissue and on sorted CD4+ and CD8+ peripheral blood T cells from healthy controls and from alopecia areata patients with either patchy or totalis/universalis disease. TCRbeta CDR3 regions were amplified by immunoSEQ multiplex PCR using 35 Vbeta forward and 13 Jbeta reverse primers. RNA came from the PAXgene miRNA kit for fixed scalp, the miRNeasy kit for PBMCs, and the RNeasy kit for mouse skin. The research as a whole found: Compared with mice, TCR sequences shared between patients were less clear, possibly partly because of HLA diversity across the patient population. Higher clonality and more expanded CD8+ clones were observed in lesional scalp than in normal scalp, particularly in alopecia totalis/universalis, a finding suggestive of antigenic drive. Scalp TCR repertoire analysis is complicated because resident alphabeta T cells in normal human skin are also sequenced, whereas mouse skin is dominated by gammadelta T cells.

PBMCs were isolated by density centrifugation and stained for CD3, CD4 and CD8, and CD4+ and CD8+ T cells were sorted on a FACSAria. Unaffected controls provided scalp biopsies and blood samples. Library method: the immunoSEQ multiplex PCR assay. RNA was extracted from all samples and reverse transcribed into cDNA as template for TCR sequencing. First-strand cDNA was synthesized using SuperScript III with a 2:1 mix of oligo-dT and random hexamers. A synthetic immune receptor repertoire was used to measure amplification bias, and any remaining bias was corrected computationally. In the paper's pipeline: Raw reads were preprocessed to remove errors, and CDR3 was defined by IMGT conventions from the conserved cysteine to phenylalanine. Clonality was calculated as 1 minus Shannon entropy normalized by log2 of the number of productive unique TCRs. CD4 or CD8 identity of scalp clones was inferred by cross-referencing scalp TCRbeta sequences with sorted blood CD4 and CD8 repertoires. TCRdb's version of the immuneACCESS table is confined to in-frame rearrangements and falls short of the full clone set. An unresolved V gene accounts for under half of the shortfall where checked; the remainder is of unknown origin. D and trimming were read from the DNA, whereas the V and J calls and clone size are those reported in that table. The table for this sample lists about 200,000 clones; about 61% of them were counted only once. The ten largest clonotypes hold roughly 5.3% of the sample.

This clone was observed a few times. The clone's antigen remains unknown. Base qualities are not at hand, and no much larger clone is one base apart. Specimen: CD8+ T cells sorted from blood. The receptor was isolated from a human donor in good health.

The CDR3 has the sequence CASSPEDSNYGYTF. The DNA is TGTGCCAGCTCACCGGAGGACAGTAACTATGGCTACACCTTC. The rearranged chain carries TRBV18 and TRBJ1-2; the D segment could be TRBD1, given 6 matching bases. V is cut by 3 bases and J by 1 base, and the space between the germline ends is 9 bases. From a lookup of the germline V gene, CDR1 and CDR2 are KGHSH and LQKENI. Counted from cysteine to phenylalanine, this CDR3 has 14 amino acids. Only the CDR3 region is kept as DNA, spanning 42 bases read in frame from base 1.